The sequence of this TCR beta chain was determined in a study of blood T cell repertoires in COVID-19. Study context: Sources were T cells, B-cell-depleted T cells, or PBMCs; the material itself was cDNA or gDNA.

As processed by the authors: Reference gene primers were amplified, and this amplification served to estimate nucleated cell counts. Profiled with immunoSEQ multiplex PCR; TCRdb holds only in-frame clones, not every one. The DNA was the basis for D and trimming; V, J and clone size are from that table. The sample holds 280,000 or so clones; around 85% are singletons and the top ten take approximately 5.7%. Looked up from germline, CDR1 is SGHRS and CDR2 is YFSETQ. V lost 0 bases to trimming and J lost 3 bases; unmatched junction nucleotides: 0. The CDR3 runs 14 residues. The participants were between roughly 18 and 100 years old and came from some 23 US areas. Participants' own reports of clinical history determined their cohort assignment.

What was sequenced was PBMCs or T cells enriched from blood (not recorded which). The TCR was taken from a woman aged 40 to 55 who had recovered from COVID-19. V usage is TRBV5-1 and J usage is TRBJ2-1; 7 bases agree with TRBD2. The CDR3 protein is CASSLGGGYNEQFF. DNA of the CDR3: TGCGCCAGCAGCTTGGGCGGGGGCTACAATGAGCAGTTCTTC.